The rows below give T cell receptor beta chains drawn from one sample of a study of cytomegalovirus exposure and HLA in healthy donors. Sequencing was performed with immunoSEQ multiplex PCR; in TCRdb, only in-frame clones are kept and a portion is missing. The table lists about 100,000 clones, approximately 89% of them singletons. Sequences were obtained from PBMCs. All receptors come from a man aged 30-40 years in good health and CMV-seronegative. CDR3s include the opening cysteine and the closing phenylalanine or tryptophan. The order of the fields is V gene, clone size, D gene, J gene, CDR3 DNA, CDR3 protein. A D gene is named only where the DNA matches it firmly. Not every row has a clone size; where given, it reads once, few, many or a size class.

v_call: TRBV4-1
clone_size: -
d_call: TRBD1
j_call: TRBJ2-7
cdr3_nt: TGCGCCAGCAGCACGACCGGGACAGAGAAGTACGAGCAGTACTTC
cdr3_aa: CASSTTGTEKYEQYF

v_call: TRBV2
clone_size: once
d_call: -
j_call: TRBJ2-3
cdr3_nt: TGTGCCAGCAGTGAAGCCTGGCGGGGATTCACACATACGCAGTATTTT
cdr3_aa: CASSEAWRGFTHTQYF

v_call: TRBV14
clone_size: few
d_call: -
j_call: TRBJ1-1
cdr3_nt: TGTGCCAGCAGCCAAACAGGGTCCCTTTACTACACTGAAGCTTTCTTT
cdr3_aa: CASSQTGSLYYTEAFF

v_call: TRBV5-6
clone_size: -
d_call: TRBD1
j_call: TRBJ1-2
cdr3_nt: TGTGCCAGCAGCCTCCGGGAAGGACAGGGGGCAAGGGATGGCTACACCTTC
cdr3_aa: CASSLREGQGARDGYTF

v_call: TRBV7-2
clone_size: few
d_call: TRBD1
j_call: TRBJ2-7
cdr3_nt: TGTGCCAGCAGCTGGACAGGGGTCGAGCAGTACTTC
cdr3_aa: CASSWTGVEQYF

v_call: TRBV5-1
clone_size: -
d_call: TRBD2
j_call: TRBJ2-3
cdr3_nt: TGCGCCAGCAGCTGGGGGACTAGCGGGAAAACAGATACGCAGTATTTT
cdr3_aa: CASSWGTSGKTDTQYF

v_call: TRBV29-1
clone_size: -
d_call: -
j_call: TRBJ2-5
cdr3_nt: TGCAGCGTTGATGGCCACCAAGAGACCCAGTACTTC
cdr3_aa: CSVDGHQETQYF

v_call: TRBV7-9
clone_size: once
d_call: TRBD1
j_call: TRBJ1-4
cdr3_nt: TGTGCCAGCAGCCGCGACACAGGGGGAACTAATGAAAAACTGTTTTTT
cdr3_aa: CASSRDTGGTNEKLFF

v_call: TRBV4-2
clone_size: -
d_call: TRBD2
j_call: TRBJ2-1
cdr3_nt: TGTGCCAGCAGCCAAGTGGCTAGCGGGGGGGCCGGTGAGCAGTTCTTC
cdr3_aa: CASSQVASGGAGEQFF

v_call: TRBV6-5
clone_size: -
d_call: -
j_call: TRBJ1-2
cdr3_nt: TGTGCCAGCAGTCGAACGGGGGGGTATGGCTACACCTTC
cdr3_aa: CASSRTGGYGYTF

v_call: TRBV2
clone_size: -
d_call: -
j_call: TRBJ1-5
cdr3_nt: TGTGCCAGCAGTGGGACAGTTGTTAGCAATCAGCCCCAGCATTTT
cdr3_aa: CASSGTVVSNQPQHF

v_call: TRBV19
clone_size: few
d_call: -
j_call: TRBJ2-1
cdr3_nt: TGTGCCAGTAGTATATTCGGTTACAATGAGCAGTTCTTC
cdr3_aa: CASSIFGYNEQFF

v_call: TRBV5-4
clone_size: -
d_call: TRBD1
j_call: TRBJ2-5
cdr3_nt: TGTGCCAGCAGCCCGGACAGGGCCCAAGAGACCCAGTACTTC
cdr3_aa: CASSPDRAQETQYF

v_call: TRBV5-1
clone_size: -
d_call: TRBD1
j_call: TRBJ2-3
cdr3_nt: TGCGCCAGCAGCCAGGGGGCTAGCACAGATACGCAGTATTTT
cdr3_aa: CASSQGASTDTQYF

v_call: TRBV14
clone_size: few
d_call: -
j_call: TRBJ2-2
cdr3_nt: TGTGCCAGCAGCCAAGGGCCGGGCACCGGGGAGCTGTTTTTT
cdr3_aa: CASSQGPGTGELFF

v_call: TRBV27
clone_size: -
d_call: -
j_call: TRBJ1-1
cdr3_nt: TGTGCCAGCAGTGCCGGGGTTGAAGCTTTCTTT
cdr3_aa: CASSAGVEAFF

v_call: TRBV5-1
clone_size: -
d_call: TRBD1
j_call: TRBJ2-4
cdr3_nt: TGCGCCAGCAGCGCCTTAACAGGGGACGTTCAGTACTTC
cdr3_aa: CASSALTGDVQYF

v_call: TRBV19
clone_size: -
d_call: -
j_call: TRBJ1-2
cdr3_nt: TGTGCCAGTAGTGGGCCCAACAACTATGGCTACACCTTC
cdr3_aa: CASSGPNNYGYTF

v_call: TRBV13
clone_size: -
d_call: -
j_call: TRBJ2-1
cdr3_nt: TGTGCCAGCACCTCCCCGGTAGAGGCTGAGCAGTTCTTC
cdr3_aa: CASTSPVEAEQFF

v_call: TRBV14
clone_size: -
d_call: -
j_call: TRBJ1-1
cdr3_nt: TGTGCCAGCAGCCATCGGCAGGGGAACACTGAAGCTTTCTTT
cdr3_aa: CASSHRQGNTEAFF

v_call: TRBV10-1
clone_size: -
d_call: -
j_call: TRBJ1-2
cdr3_nt: TGCGCCAGCAGCGTAACTCCGAAAAGGGGTGGCTACACCTTC
cdr3_aa: CASSVTPKRGGYTF

v_call: TRBV4-1
clone_size: -
d_call: TRBD2
j_call: TRBJ2-7
cdr3_nt: TGCGCCAGCAGCCAAACTAGCGGGGGATACGAGCAGTACTTC
cdr3_aa: CASSQTSGGYEQYF

v_call: TRBV1
clone_size: -
d_call: -
j_call: TRBJ2-1
cdr3_nt: TGCACCAGCAGCCAAATGATAGCGACCTACAATGAGCAGTTCTTC
cdr3_aa: CTSSQMIATYNEQFF

v_call: TRBV7-2
clone_size: few
d_call: -
j_call: TRBJ1-2
cdr3_nt: TGTGCCAGCAGCTTAGTTTGGCAGGTTGGCTATGGCTACACCTTC
cdr3_aa: CASSLVWQVGYGYTF

v_call: TRBV9
clone_size: -
d_call: -
j_call: TRBJ1-1
cdr3_nt: TGTGCCAGCAGCCCAGAGGCGGTGAACACTGAAGCTTTCTTT
cdr3_aa: CASSPEAVNTEAFF

v_call: TRBV30
clone_size: -
d_call: -
j_call: TRBJ1-2
cdr3_nt: TGTGCCTGGAACGGGGGGCTAGCTAACTATGGCTACACCTTC
cdr3_aa: CAWNGGLANYGYTF

v_call: TRBV9
clone_size: -
d_call: TRBD1
j_call: TRBJ2-3
cdr3_nt: TGTGCCAGCAGCGTAGCAAGAGGGGGCGCCCCAGATACGCAGTATTTT
cdr3_aa: CASSVARGGAPDTQYF

v_call: TRBV25-1
clone_size: -
d_call: -
j_call: TRBJ1-1
cdr3_nt: TGTGCCAGCAGTGCAGGTTTAAGGGAGAAGAGAGCTGAAGCTTTCTTT
cdr3_aa: CASSAGLREKRAEAFF

v_call: TRBV6-1
clone_size: -
d_call: TRBD2
j_call: TRBJ2-7
cdr3_nt: TGTGCCAGCAGTGAGGGGGGGTTGGACTACGAGCAGTACTTC
cdr3_aa: CASSEGGLDYEQYF

v_call: TRBV6-5
clone_size: -
d_call: TRBD2
j_call: TRBJ2-5
cdr3_nt: TGTGCCAGCAGTTACGCGGGGGGATATAAGAAGACCCAGTACTTC
cdr3_aa: CASSYAGGYKKTQYF

v_call: TRBV30
clone_size: -
d_call: -
j_call: TRBJ2-2
cdr3_nt: TGTGCCTGCCTATTCGACTCGAACACCGGGGAGCTGTTTTTT
cdr3_aa: CACLFDSNTGELFF

v_call: TRBV12-5
clone_size: once
d_call: -
j_call: TRBJ1-2
cdr3_nt: TGTGCTAGTGGCCCTCAGGGATTTGGCTACACCTTC
cdr3_aa: CASGPQGFGYTF

v_call: TRBV7-3
clone_size: -
d_call: -
j_call: TRBJ2-1
cdr3_nt: TGTGCCAGCAGCTTATCGCCGGGGAATGAGCAGTTCTTC
cdr3_aa: CASSLSPGNEQFF

v_call: TRBV9
clone_size: -
d_call: TRBD2
j_call: TRBJ2-3
cdr3_nt: TGTGCCAGCAATCGACTAGCGGGCCTCACAGATACGCAGTATTTT
cdr3_aa: CASNRLAGLTDTQYF

v_call: TRBV5-6
clone_size: -
d_call: TRBD1
j_call: TRBJ1-2
cdr3_nt: TGTGCCAGCAGCTTGCCCACGACAGGGAAGGGCTACACCTTC
cdr3_aa: CASSLPTTGKGYTF

v_call: TRBV5-1
clone_size: -
d_call: -
j_call: TRBJ2-7
cdr3_nt: TGCGCCAGCAAGTTGGGTGGGGGCCGGTACGAGCAGTACTTC
cdr3_aa: CASKLGGGRYEQYF

v_call: TRBV7-7
clone_size: -
d_call: -
j_call: TRBJ2-3
cdr3_nt: TGTGCCAGCAGCTTAGGGACAGTTAGCGGGAGCACAGATACGCAGTATTTT
cdr3_aa: CASSLGTVSGSTDTQYF

v_call: TRBV27
clone_size: -
d_call: TRBD2
j_call: TRBJ2-2
cdr3_nt: TGTGCCAGCAGGGCGGGGGGGATGAACACCGGGGAGCTGTTTTTT
cdr3_aa: CASRAGGMNTGELFF

v_call: TRBV6-1
clone_size: -
d_call: TRBD2
j_call: TRBJ2-3
cdr3_nt: TGTGCCAGCAGTGGACTAGCGGGGGGGCCAGATACGCAGTATTTT
cdr3_aa: CASSGLAGGPDTQYF